The rows below give T cell receptor beta chains drawn from one sample of a study of beta chain features in type 1 diabetes. The table came from immunoSEQ multiplex PCR; TCRdb's copy has only in-frame clones and leaves some out. Altogether 250,000 to 300,000 clones are present, 13% to 15% being singletons, with the ten largest covering 0.015% to 0.02%. Source material: naive CD4+ T cells from blood. The source of these receptors is a man under 40 with type 1 diabetes. Both conserved end residues are trimmed from each CDR3. The order of the fields is J gene, V gene, D gene, CDR3 protein. The D gene is left open where the match is weak.

>TRBJ2-4|TRBV2|TRBD1
ASSGTGKTSY
>TRBJ2-1|TRBV5-1|TRBD2
ASSFGPAGGYNEQF
>TRBJ2-6|TRBV5-4|-
ASSLVASGANVLT
>TRBJ2-1|TRBV19|TRBD2
ASSIVTGGYNEQF
>TRBJ2-2|TRBV19|TRBD1
ASRDRVVTGELF
>TRBJ2-5|TRBV11-1|-
ASKDFQETQY
>TRBJ1-5|TRBV19|TRBD1
ASNPLDRAPQPQH
>TRBJ2-1|TRBV7-2|-
ASSSPRGTAYNEQF
>TRBJ2-1|TRBV14|-
ASSSTISYNEQF
>TRBJ2-5|TRBV14|TRBD2
ASSQVLAGGETQY
>TRBJ2-2|TRBV7-8|-
ASSLRETGSTGELF
>TRBJ1-5|TRBV18|-
ASSPQGFLQPQH
>TRBJ1-2|TRBV9|TRBD1
ASSAHGTGLGYGYT
>TRBJ2-7|TRBV28|-
ASYPGLTLGIYEQY
>TRBJ2-6|TRBV14|-
ASSPRFRAGANVLT
>TRBJ2-5|TRBV27|TRBD1
ASSFRGLEFGETQY
>TRBJ2-1|TRBV10-3|-
ASTLDKRYNEQF
>TRBJ2-5|TRBV4-1|-
ASSLPGGETQY
>TRBJ2-2|TRBV29-1|-
SVGTGELF
>TRBJ1-1|TRBV28|TRBD1
ASKIRDSTEAF
>TRBJ1-1|TRBV9|TRBD1
ASSVGTGNTEAF
>TRBJ2-5|TRBV10-3|-
AISEGAAPQY
>TRBJ2-1|TRBV30|-
AWSGSGNEQF
>TRBJ2-1|TRBV21-1|-
ASITTGLAGSGYNEQF
>TRBJ2-1|TRBV9|-
ASSPNSGNYNEQF
>TRBJ2-1|TRBV29-1|-
SVELGAYNEQF
>TRBJ1-1|TRBV25-1|-
ASSEWREGTEAF
>TRBJ1-4|TRBV19|TRBD1
ASSLLDRRNEKLF
>TRBJ2-2|TRBV5-1|-
ASSRGNTGELF
>TRBJ1-1|TRBV7-2|-
ASSPRQGTEAF
>TRBJ2-3|TRBV28|-
ASSSRIRGTQY
>TRBJ1-1|TRBV9|TRBD1
ASSGLGQGTEAF
>TRBJ2-3|TRBV29-1|-
SVDRVPDTQY
>TRBJ2-3|TRBV7-2|-
ASSLSSPPDTQY
>TRBJ2-3|TRBV7-9|-
ASSLLSTDTQY
>TRBJ2-1|TRBV5-1|TRBD2
ASSLTSGSYNEQF
>TRBJ2-7|TRBV4-2|TRBD1
ASSTDRADEQY
>TRBJ2-1|TRBV5-1|TRBD1
ASTPTLGQGNEQF
>TRBJ2-1|TRBV5-6|-
ASSQRGSSYNEQF
>TRBJ1-2|TRBV28|TRBD1
ASSFRQGAGYT
>TRBJ2-1|TRBV2|TRBD2
ASSPKGSAGGGSYNEQF
>TRBJ1-3|TRBV30|-
AWTAGPGNTIY
>TRBJ2-7|TRBV30|-
AWSSWDIPYEQY
>TRBJ1-4|TRBV29-1|TRBD1
SVWSPGQEEKLF
>TRBJ1-5|TRBV27|-
ASSLVGQPQH
>TRBJ2-3|TRBV5-4|TRBD2
ASSSGAGGPTDTQY
>TRBJ2-3|TRBV7-8|-
ASSMAGPFTDTQY
>TRBJ2-2|TRBV7-9|TRBD1
ASSWTGGEAGELF
>TRBJ2-2|TRBV7-2|-
ASSSDTGSTGELF
>TRBJ1-2|TRBV27|-
ASRKTPDRSGYT
>TRBJ2-3|TRBV7-3|TRBD2
ASSLLGLAGASTDTQY
>TRBJ1-1|TRBV29-1|-
SVEGHQDNTEAF
>TRBJ2-4|TRBV5-1|-
ASSLARGNIQY